The clone carrying this T cell receptor (beta chain) was observed a handful of times. The data are from a study of blood T cell repertoires in COVID-19. Study overall: Acute and convalescent COVID-19 samples came from the United States, Italy and Spain. PBMCs, B-cell-depleted T cells, or T cells were the source of the cDNA or gDNA that made up the material.

The CDR3 has 17 amino acids. Germline loops: CDR1 MNHEY, CDR2 SMNVEV (reference sequence). Trimming removed 6 bases from V and 3 bases from J, with 23 bases in between. The cohort comprised adults aged roughly 18 to 95 years residing in approximately 25 US areas. Original handling: Amplified reference gene primers provided the basis for estimating nucleated cell counts. Assay used: immunoSEQ multiplex PCR; TCRdb lists only in-frame clones, some missing. D and trimming were read from the DNA, whereas the V and J calls and clone size are those reported in that table. The sample has some 210,000 clones; 80% are singletons.

V is TRBV27 and J is TRBJ1-1; a possible D gene is TRBD1 (6 bases). The clonotype was recovered from a man between 25 and 39 years old with acute COVID-19. Sequenced material: PBMCs or T cells enriched from blood (not recorded which). As DNA, the CDR3 is TGTGCCAGCAGCCCCAGGGGCGACTTGAGCATCTACACTGAAGCTTTCTTT. The encoded protein is CASSPRGDLSIYTEAFF.